One sample yielded the 26 T cell receptor beta chains listed below, sequenced in a study of T cell changes during pregnancy in multiple sclerosis. The table came from immunoSEQ multiplex PCR; TCRdb's copy has only in-frame clones and leaves some out. The sample holds tens of thousands of clones, just over 90% seen once. The source material was CD4+ T cells from peripheral blood mononuclear cells, sampled in the second trimester of pregnancy. The receptors shown here come from a female donor with multiple sclerosis, enrolled in a pregnancy study.

This chain links TRBV10-3 with TRBJ1-2, with 10 bases matching TRBD1. Germline lookup yields CDR1 ENHRY and CDR2 SYGVKD. V was pared by 9 bases and J by 5 bases, with 6 bases of the junction left unmatched. This CDR3 is built from 13 residues. CDR3 sequence: CAIGTGAEYGYTF. The CDR3 DNA reads as TGTGCCATAGGGACAGGGGCGGAGTATGGCTACACCTTC.

V gene TRBV18 combines with J gene TRBJ2-2, with D possibly matching TRBD1 (6 bases). Germline loops: CDR1 KGHSH, CDR2 LQKENI. Trimming removed 5 bases at V and 6 bases at J, with 10 bases between. The CDR3 has 13 amino acids. CDR3 protein: CASSSTGSGELFF. The DNA of the CDR3 is TGTGCCAGCTCATCCACAGGGTCCGGGGAGCTGTTTTTT. The entire variable domain, with the rest obtained from reference TRBV18 and TRBJ2-2, is as follows: NAGVMQNPRHLVRRRGQEARLRCSPMKGHSHVYWYRQLPEEGLKFMVYLQKENIIDESGMPKERFSAEFPKEGPSILRIQQVVRGDSAAYFCASSSTGSGELFFGEGSRLTVL.

The V gene is TRBV28, the J gene TRBJ2-7; D is possibly TRBD1 (6 bases). The length of the CDR3 is 15 residues. Germline V gives CDR1 MDHEN, CDR2 SYDVKM. Between the trimmed V and J ends, which lost 4 bases and 0 bases, there was a span of 13 bases. The CDR3 sequence is CASSSTGTHSYEQYF. CDR3 coding DNA: TGTGCCAGCAGTTCGACCGGGACACACTCCTACGAGCAGTACTTC.

The chain employs TRBV19 and TRBJ1-1; tentative D call: TRBD1 (6 bases). CDR3 size: 18 residues. Germline loops: CDR1 LNHDA, CDR2 SQIVND (reference sequence). V was trimmed by 4 bases and J by 0 bases, leaving 21 bases between them. DNA of the CDR3: TGTGCCAGTAGTACTCTCTCAGGGGTCCCGATCATGAACACTGAAGCTTTCTTT. Translating gives CASSTLSGVPIMNTEAFF.

The rearrangement uses TRBV5-6 and TRBJ2-3, with D possibly TRBD2 on 7 matching bases. Germline V gene data show CDR1 as SGHDT and CDR2 as YYEEEE. The V end was cut by 4 bases, the J end by 1 base, with 13 bases between. The CDR3 spans 15 residues. The DNA for the CDR3 is TGTGCCAGCAGCCAACTCGGGGGGCGCACAGATACGCAGTATTTT. Translation gives CASSQLGGRTDTQYF.

The chain couples TRBV11-2 to TRBJ2-5; 7 nucleotides line up with TRBD2. CDR3 size: 15 residues. Germline trimming cut 4 bases from V and 3 bases from J; bases unmatched to any gene: 8. Germline V CDR1 and CDR2: SGHAT, FQNNGV. This CDR3 reads CASSYSPTSEETQYF. The CDR3 DNA reads as TGTGCCAGCAGCTATTCGCCCACTAGCGAAGAGACCCAGTACTTC.

The rearrangement links TRBV6-1 to TRBJ1-6, with a tentative D call TRBD1 (6 bases). V lost 2 bases, J lost 8 bases, and 13 bases lay in between. Germline V CDR1 and CDR2: MNHNS, SASEGT. The CDR3 loop spans 15 amino acids. CDR3 sequence reads: CASSERQAGDSPLHF. The CDR3 nucleotides read TGTGCCAGCAGTGAAAGACAGGCAGGTGATTCACCCCTCCACTTT.

This chain connects TRBV6-5 to TRBJ1-1; 9 nucleotides align to TRBD1. The CDR3 has 14 amino acids. Losses at the gene ends were 8 bases for V and 6 bases for J; bases not matched to a gene: 10. From germline, CDR1 is MNHEY and CDR2 SVGAGI. CDR3 residues: CASCSGTGRSEAFF. CDR3 bases: TGTGCCAGCTGCTCCGGGACAGGGAGATCTGAAGCTTTCTTT.

This chain uses TRBV5-1 with TRBJ1-1; the match to TRBD1 covers 8 bases. The ends lost 4 bases at V and 6 bases at J; junction bases unmatched: 8. This CDR3 comprises 14 residues. The germline V gene encodes CDR1 SGHRS and CDR2 YFSETQ. The CDR3 loop reads CASSLSTGEAEAFF. The DNA of the CDR3 is TGCGCCAGCAGCCTATCGACAGGGGAAGCTGAAGCTTTCTTT. The whole variable domain, remainder taken from reference TRBV5-1 and TRBJ1-1, is KAGVTQTPRYLIKTRGQQVTLSCSPISGHRSVSWYQQTPGQGLQFLFEYFSETQRNKGNFPGRFSGRQFSNSRSEMNVSTLELGDSALYLCASSLSTGEAEAFFGQGTRLTVV.

The chain has TRBV19 and TRBJ1-4; D is undetermined. Germline V gives CDR1 LNHDA, CDR2 SQIVND (reference sequence). This CDR3 spans 14 amino acids. V lost 4 bases to trimming and J lost 0 bases, with 6 bases between them. The CDR3 here is CASSTVATNEKLFF. CDR3 sequence (DNA): TGTGCCAGTAGTACAGTCGCAACTAATGAAAAACTGTTTTTT.

The gene calls are TRBV28 and TRBJ1-1, with a tentative D call TRBD1 (5 bases). CDR1 and CDR2 from the germline V gene are MDHEN and SYDVKM. The CDR3 extends over 15 amino acids. With 6 bases removed from V and 6 bases from J, the gap between germline ends came to 20 bases. CDR3 sequence reads: CASSWGGAGRAEAFF. The CDR3 bases are TGTGCCAGCAGCTGGGGAGGGGCAGGGAGGGCTGAAGCTTTCTTT.

The chain uses TRBV5-5 and TRBJ2-1; tentatively, D is TRBD2 (7 bases). Germline V gene data show CDR1 as SGHKS and CDR2 as YYEKEE (reference sequence). V was shortened by 3 bases and J by 5 bases, with 15 bases between the two germline ends. The CDR3 length is 15 residues. CDR3 sequence: CASSWLGGQNNEQFF. CDR3 DNA: TGTGCCAGCAGCTGGCTGGGGGGGCAAAACAATGAGCAGTTCTTC.

The chain has TRBV29-1 and TRBJ1-4; D call uncertain. The germline V gene has CDR1 SQVTM and CDR2 ANQGSEA. The CDR3 has 12 amino acids. Trimming shortened V by 4 bases and J by 5 bases, and 8 bases separated the two germline ends. The CDR3 DNA is TGCAGCGTTGGACGGGAGAATGAAAAACTGTTTTTT. Its translation is CSVGRENEKLFF.

The J gene is TRBJ1-6, the V gene TRBV27, with 7 positions matching TRBD1. V was pared by 7 bases and J by 7 bases, with 7 bases of the junction left unmatched. CDR3 length: 14 residues. Germline V gene lookup returns CDR1 MNHEY and CDR2 SMNVEV (reference sequence). CDR3 sequence reads: CASNVQGPNSPLHF. In DNA form, the CDR3 reads TGTGCCAGCAATGTACAGGGGCCAAATTCACCCCTCCACTTT.

The chain employs TRBV11-2 and TRBJ1-4; D gene uncertain. CDR1 and CDR2 from the germline V gene are SGHAT and FQNNGV. The CDR3 extends over 16 amino acids. The V end was cut by 1 base, the J end by 0 bases, with 9 bases between. The CDR3 DNA follows: TGTGCCAGCAGCTTAGGTCTCCCAGCAACTAATGAAAAACTGTTTTTT. It codes for CASSLGLPATNEKLFF.

The J gene is TRBJ1-6, the V gene TRBV19; D might be TRBD1 (5 bases). The V and J ends lost 5 bases and 6 bases respectively, with 14 bases between them. CDR1 is LNHDA and CDR2 is SQIVND in the germline V gene (reference sequence). This CDR3 is 15 amino acids long. The DNA for the CDR3 is TGTGCCAGTAGTTGGGCCGGGCAGGGTAATTCACCCCTCCACTTT. Its translation is CASSWAGQGNSPLHF. Full variable domain (rest looked up from reference TRBV19 and TRBJ1-6): DGGITQSPKYLFRKEGQNVTLSCEQNLNHDAMYWYRQDPGQGLRLIYYSQIVNDFQKGDIAEGYSVSREKKESFPLTVTSAQKNPTAFYLCASSWAGQGNSPLHFGNGTRLTVT.

The rearrangement joins TRBV5-1 to TRBJ1-5, with D possibly matching TRBD1 (5 bases). CDR1 is SGHRS, CDR2 YFSETQ, per germline. This CDR3 has 13 residues. V dropped 4 bases and J dropped 5 bases, with 10 bases sitting between them. The DNA for the CDR3 is TGCGCCAGCAGCCTGGGGCAAGATCAGCCCCAGCATTTT. It translates to CASSLGQDQPQHF.

The chain uses TRBV11-3 and TRBJ2-7; 9 bases agree with TRBD1. Germline lookup yields CDR1 SGHNT and CDR2 YENEEA. The CDR3 is 15 residues long. Trimming at V came to 5 bases and at J to 0 bases, leaving 5 bases not matched to a gene. CDR3 DNA: TGTGCCAGCAGCCCCGGGACAGGGAACTCCTACGAGCAGTACTTC. This translates into CASSPGTGNSYEQYF. Together with reference TRBV11-3 and TRBJ2-7, the CDR3 gives the full variable domain: EAGVVQSPRYKIIEKKQPVAFWCNPISGHNTLYWYLQNLGQGPELLIRYENEEAVDDSQLPKDRFSAERLKGVDSTLKIQPAELGDSAVYLCASSPGTGNSYEQYFGPGTRLTVT.

The chain combines TRBV7-3 with TRBJ2-1; 11 bases map to TRBD2. The CDR3 is 16 amino acids. CDR1 and CDR2 from the germline V gene are SGHTA and FQGTGA. V trimming: 6 bases; J trimming: 6 bases; junction bases outside the gene matches: 10. The CDR3 loop reads CASRFPGLAASNEQFF. The DNA for the CDR3 is TGTGCCAGCAGGTTCCCGGGACTAGCGGCCTCCAATGAGCAGTTCTTC.

The chain is built from TRBV6-5 and TRBJ2-7; 7 bases fit TRBD1. CDR1 MNHEY and CDR2 SVGAGI come from the germline V gene. The CDR3 runs to 13 residues. Trimming took 5 bases from V and 4 from J; bases not matched to a gene: 5. As DNA, the CDR3 is TGTGCCAGCAGTCCCGGGACAGTTTACGAGCAGTACTTC. Amino acid sequence: CASSPGTVYEQYF.

The V call is TRBV12-1, the J call TRBJ1-3. TRBV12-1 is a listed pseudogene. This CDR3 contains 16 residues. The CDR3 loop is CASSPPGGPYGNTIYF. DNA of the CDR3: TGTGCCAGCAGCCCACCCGGCGGGCCCTATGGAAACACCATATATTTT.

The chain couples TRBV7-3 to TRBJ1-2; 10 nucleotides line up with TRBD1. Trimming cost V 3 bases and J 9 bases; bases outside gene matches: 16. Looked up from germline, CDR1 is SGHTA and CDR2 is FQGTGA. This CDR3 contains 17 residues. CDR3 amino acids: CASSFPWVGQGRICYTF. The CDR3 DNA reads TGTGCCAGCAGCTTCCCGTGGGTGGGACAGGGGCGCATTTGCTACACCTTC. Filled out from reference TRBV7-3 and TRBJ1-2, the complete variable domain reads GAGVSQTPSNKVTEKGKYVELRCDPISGHTALYWYRQSLGQGPEFLIYFQGTGAADDSGLPNDRFFAVRPEGSVSTLKIQRTERGDSAVYLCASSFPWVGQGRICYTFGSGTRLTVV.

The rearrangement links TRBV27 to TRBJ2-7, with 9 bases matching TRBD1. After removal of 6 bases from V and 6 bases from J, the junction contained 6 bases not matched to a gene. Germline CDR1 MNHEY, CDR2 SMNVEV (reference sequence). The CDR3 covers 13 residues. The CDR3 sequence is CASRGTGTGEQYF. The CDR3 nucleotides read TGTGCCAGCAGGGGGACAGGGACAGGCGAGCAGTACTTC.

The rearrangement joins TRBV10-3 to TRBJ1-2; TRBD1 matches 10 bases. The CDR3 has 14 residues. Trimming removed 2 bases from V and 6 bases from J; junction bases left unmatched: 3. Germline CDR1 and CDR2: ENHRY and SYGVKD. The CDR3 region is CAISEQGQGNGYTF. In DNA form, the CDR3 reads TGTGCCATCAGTGAGCAGGGACAGGGGAATGGCTACACCTTC.

The chain joins TRBV6-5 to TRBJ1-1; maybe TRBD1 (6 bases). Per germline, CDR1 MNHEY and CDR2 SVGAGI. This CDR3 has 15 amino acids. Trimming removed 2 bases at V and 1 base at J, with 11 bases between. CDR3 coding DNA: TGTGCCAGCAGTTACACAAACAGGGCGAACACTGAAGCTTTCTTT. Its translation: CASSYTNRANTEAFF.

J is TRBJ2-7 and V is TRBV11-3; 10 bases fit TRBD1. Germline CDR1 is SGHNT and CDR2 is YENEEA. This CDR3 region has 17 residues. V shed 4 bases and J 0 bases; nucleotides not matched to a gene: 9. The CDR3 DNA sequence: TGTGCCAGCAGCTCCTTCGGGACAGGGGATTTCTCCTACGAGCAGTACTTC. It translates to CASSSFGTGDFSYEQYF.